This is a list of T cell receptor beta chains from one sample in a study of Ad26.COV2.S vaccination and SARS-CoV-2 variants. Profiled with immunoSEQ multiplex PCR; TCRdb holds only in-frame clones, not every one. The sample contains around 300,000 clones, approximately 86% of which appear only once. Source: peripheral blood, taken in a trial of Ad26.COV2.S vaccine versus placebo. The receptors stem from a person aged 18 to 65 who received the Ad26.COV2.S COVID-19 vaccine or a placebo. CDR3s include the opening cysteine and the closing phenylalanine or tryptophan. The order of the fields is CDR3 protein, V gene, J gene.

cdr3_aa: CASSVAPYNEQFF
v_call: TRBV9
j_call: TRBJ2-1

cdr3_aa: CASSFSTGGSYNEQFF
v_call: TRBV5-1
j_call: TRBJ2-1

cdr3_aa: CASSQDAYEQYF
v_call: TRBV4-2
j_call: TRBJ2-7

cdr3_aa: CASSFVGQPQHF
v_call: TRBV28
j_call: TRBJ1-5

cdr3_aa: CASTPSPGGPPGGEQFF
v_call: TRBV7-9
j_call: TRBJ2-1

cdr3_aa: CASSFKETQYF
v_call: TRBV6-6
j_call: TRBJ2-5

cdr3_aa: CASSFNRDNPNTGELFF
v_call: TRBV7-8
j_call: TRBJ2-2

cdr3_aa: CASILAGTRTDTQYF
v_call: TRBV2
j_call: TRBJ2-3

cdr3_aa: CARSLDRGNEQYF
v_call: TRBV5-3
j_call: TRBJ2-7

cdr3_aa: CASSFYGGQETQYF
v_call: TRBV5-4
j_call: TRBJ2-5

cdr3_aa: CASSFYGRALYNEQFF
v_call: TRBV28
j_call: TRBJ2-1

cdr3_aa: CAISDRDRYMNTEAFF
v_call: TRBV10-3
j_call: TRBJ1-1

cdr3_aa: CASSHSAGTSGMGPDTQYF
v_call: TRBV3-1/TRBV3-2
j_call: TRBJ2-3

cdr3_aa: CASSQAPFAGELFF
v_call: TRBV4-1
j_call: TRBJ2-2

cdr3_aa: CASIRHGQNGYTF
v_call: TRBV12-3/TRBV12-4
j_call: TRBJ1-2

cdr3_aa: CASSPREADTQYF
v_call: TRBV18
j_call: TRBJ2-3

cdr3_aa: CASRGDGWHF
v_call: TRBV19
j_call: TRBJ1-5

cdr3_aa: CASSLYEGETQYF
v_call: TRBV5-1
j_call: TRBJ2-5

cdr3_aa: CASSRRPAGQENQPQHF
v_call: TRBV7-2
j_call: TRBJ1-5

cdr3_aa: CASSVTPSDTQYF
v_call: TRBV9
j_call: TRBJ2-3

cdr3_aa: CASSLSGVLTETQYF
v_call: TRBV28
j_call: TRBJ2-5

cdr3_aa: CAISDPRGSYNEQFF
v_call: TRBV10-3
j_call: TRBJ2-1

cdr3_aa: CASSFSGDTGELFF
v_call: TRBV11-2
j_call: TRBJ2-2

cdr3_aa: CASSPFRGNQPQHF
v_call: TRBV6-4
j_call: TRBJ1-5

cdr3_aa: CASSRGAWGETQYF
v_call: TRBV7-9
j_call: TRBJ2-5

cdr3_aa: CASSQDSMVRGVGNYGYTF
v_call: TRBV4-1
j_call: TRBJ1-2

cdr3_aa: CASSRGLNYEKLFF
v_call: TRBV6-5
j_call: TRBJ1-4

cdr3_aa: CASSQPRGQSIQYF
v_call: TRBV28
j_call: TRBJ2-4